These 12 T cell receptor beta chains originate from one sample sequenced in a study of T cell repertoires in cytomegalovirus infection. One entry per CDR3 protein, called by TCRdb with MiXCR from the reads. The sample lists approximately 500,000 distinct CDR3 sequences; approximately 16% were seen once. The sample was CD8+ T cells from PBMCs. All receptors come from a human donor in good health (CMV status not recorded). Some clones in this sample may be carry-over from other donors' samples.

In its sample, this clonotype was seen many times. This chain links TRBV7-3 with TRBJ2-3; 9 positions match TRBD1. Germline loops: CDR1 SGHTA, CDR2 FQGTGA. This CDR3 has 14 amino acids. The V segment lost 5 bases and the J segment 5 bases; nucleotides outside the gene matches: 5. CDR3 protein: CASSRGQGGDTQYF. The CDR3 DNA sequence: TGTGCCAGCAGCAGGGGACAGGGAGGAGATACGCAGTATTTT.

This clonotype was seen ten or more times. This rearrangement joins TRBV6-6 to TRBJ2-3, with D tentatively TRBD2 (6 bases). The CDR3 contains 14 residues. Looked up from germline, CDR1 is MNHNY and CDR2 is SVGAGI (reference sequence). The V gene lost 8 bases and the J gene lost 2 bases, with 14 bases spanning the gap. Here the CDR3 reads CASSSRGSTDTQYF. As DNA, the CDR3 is TGTGCCAGCTCCTCGCGGGGATCCACAGATACGCAGTATTTT.

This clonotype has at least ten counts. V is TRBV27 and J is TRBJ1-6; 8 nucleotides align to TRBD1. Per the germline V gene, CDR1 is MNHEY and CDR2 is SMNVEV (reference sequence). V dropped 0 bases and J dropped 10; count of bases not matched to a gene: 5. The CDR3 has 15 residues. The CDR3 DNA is TGTGCCAGCAGTTTATCGCAGGGGGCAGGGTCACCCCTCCACTTT. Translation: CASSLSQGAGSPLHF.

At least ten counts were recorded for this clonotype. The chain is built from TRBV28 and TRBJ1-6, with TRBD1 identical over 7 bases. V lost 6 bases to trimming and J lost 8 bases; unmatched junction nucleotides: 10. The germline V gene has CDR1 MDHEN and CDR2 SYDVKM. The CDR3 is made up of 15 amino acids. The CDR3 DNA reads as TGTGCCAGCAGACCTAGACAGGGTTGGGATTCACCCCTCCACTTT. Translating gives CASRPRQGWDSPLHF.

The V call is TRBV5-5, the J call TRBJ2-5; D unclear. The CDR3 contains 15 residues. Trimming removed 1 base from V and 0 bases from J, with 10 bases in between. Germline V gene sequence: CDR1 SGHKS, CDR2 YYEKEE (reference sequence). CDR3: CASSLYGQNQETQYF. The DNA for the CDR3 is TGTGCCAGCAGCTTGTACGGGCAGAACCAAGAGACCCAGTACTTC.

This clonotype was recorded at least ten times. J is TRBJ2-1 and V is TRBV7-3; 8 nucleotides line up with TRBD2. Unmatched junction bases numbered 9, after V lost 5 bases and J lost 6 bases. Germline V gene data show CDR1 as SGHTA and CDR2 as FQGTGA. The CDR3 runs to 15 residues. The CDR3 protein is CASSPGLDNSNEQFF. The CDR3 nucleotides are TGTGCCAGCAGCCCGGGACTAGATAATAGCAATGAGCAGTTCTTC.

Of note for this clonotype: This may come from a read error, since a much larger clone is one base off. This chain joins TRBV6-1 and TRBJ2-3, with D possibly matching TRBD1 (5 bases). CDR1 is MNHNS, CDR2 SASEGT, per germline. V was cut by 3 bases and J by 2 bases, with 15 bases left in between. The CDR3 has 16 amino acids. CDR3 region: CASSETAAAFTDTQYF. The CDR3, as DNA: TGTGCCAGCAGTGAGACAGCTGCGGCCTTCACAGATACGCAGTATTTT.

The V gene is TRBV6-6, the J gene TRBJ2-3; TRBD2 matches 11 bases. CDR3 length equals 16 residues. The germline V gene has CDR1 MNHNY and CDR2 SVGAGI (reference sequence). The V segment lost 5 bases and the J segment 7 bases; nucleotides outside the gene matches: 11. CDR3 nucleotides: TGTGCCAGCAGTGAGCCCGGGACTAGCGGAGTGAATACGCAGTATTTT. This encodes CASSEPGTSGVNTQYF.

Written as DNA, the CDR3 is TGTGCCAGCAGCCTGCCGGGACAGCGCAACACCGGGGAGCTGTTTTTT. Protein product: CASSLPGQRNTGELFF. The genes are TRBV7-9 and TRBJ2-2; TRBD1 matches 7 bases. CDR1 and CDR2 from the germline V gene are SEHNR and FQNEAQ (reference sequence). Germline trimming cut 5 bases from V and 2 bases from J; bases unmatched to any gene: 8. The CDR3 runs 16 residues.

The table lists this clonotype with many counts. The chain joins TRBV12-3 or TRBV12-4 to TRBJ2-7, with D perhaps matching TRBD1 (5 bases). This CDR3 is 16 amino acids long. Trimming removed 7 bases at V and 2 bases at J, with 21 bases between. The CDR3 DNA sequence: TGTGCCAGCACCCCTCGACAGTTTTCCCGGACCTACGAGCAGTACTTC. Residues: CASTPRQFSRTYEQYF.

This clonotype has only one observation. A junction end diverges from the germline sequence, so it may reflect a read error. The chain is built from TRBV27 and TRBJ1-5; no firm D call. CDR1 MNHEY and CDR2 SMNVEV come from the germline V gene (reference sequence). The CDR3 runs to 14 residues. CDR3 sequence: CASSFVGHNRPQHF. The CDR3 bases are TGTGCCAGCAGTTTTGTAGGGCACAATCGGCCCCAGCATTTT.

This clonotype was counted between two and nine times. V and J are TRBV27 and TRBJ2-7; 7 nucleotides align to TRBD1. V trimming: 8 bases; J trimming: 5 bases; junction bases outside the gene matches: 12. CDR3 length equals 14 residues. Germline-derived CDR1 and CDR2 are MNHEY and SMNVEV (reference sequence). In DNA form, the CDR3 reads TGTGCCAGCGGATGGCTAACAGGGGACCACGAGCAGTACTTC. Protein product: CASGWLTGDHEQYF.